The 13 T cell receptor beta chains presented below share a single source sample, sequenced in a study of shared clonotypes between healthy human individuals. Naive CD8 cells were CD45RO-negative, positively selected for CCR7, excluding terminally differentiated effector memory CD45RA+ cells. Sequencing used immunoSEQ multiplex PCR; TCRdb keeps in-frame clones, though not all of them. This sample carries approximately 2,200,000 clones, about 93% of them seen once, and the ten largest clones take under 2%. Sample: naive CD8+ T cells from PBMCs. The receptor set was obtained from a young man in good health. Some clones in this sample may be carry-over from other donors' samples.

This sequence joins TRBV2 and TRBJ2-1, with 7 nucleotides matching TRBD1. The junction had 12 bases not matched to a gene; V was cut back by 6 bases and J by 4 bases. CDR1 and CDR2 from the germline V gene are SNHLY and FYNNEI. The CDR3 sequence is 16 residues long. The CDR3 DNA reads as TGTGCCAGCAGGTACATGACAGGGAACGCGTACAATGAGCAGTTCTTC. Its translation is CASRYMTGNAYNEQFF.

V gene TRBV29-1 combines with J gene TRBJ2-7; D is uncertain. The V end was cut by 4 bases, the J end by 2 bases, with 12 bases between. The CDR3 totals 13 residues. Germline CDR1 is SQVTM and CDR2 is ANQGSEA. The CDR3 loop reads CSVVTGYTYEQYF. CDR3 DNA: TGCAGCGTTGTCACTGGCTATACCTACGAGCAGTACTTC.

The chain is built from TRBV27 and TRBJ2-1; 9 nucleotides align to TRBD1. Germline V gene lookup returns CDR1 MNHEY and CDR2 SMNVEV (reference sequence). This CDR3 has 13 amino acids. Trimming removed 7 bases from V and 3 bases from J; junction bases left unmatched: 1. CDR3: CASMGQGYNEQFF. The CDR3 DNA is TGTGCCAGCATGGGACAGGGCTACAATGAGCAGTTCTTC.

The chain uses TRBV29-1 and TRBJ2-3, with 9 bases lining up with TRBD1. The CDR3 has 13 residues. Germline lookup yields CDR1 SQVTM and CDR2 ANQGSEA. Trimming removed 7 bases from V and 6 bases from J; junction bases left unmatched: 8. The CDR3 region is CSATGGLEDTQYF. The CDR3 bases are TGCAGCGCCACAGGGGGCCTCGAGGATACGCAGTATTTT.

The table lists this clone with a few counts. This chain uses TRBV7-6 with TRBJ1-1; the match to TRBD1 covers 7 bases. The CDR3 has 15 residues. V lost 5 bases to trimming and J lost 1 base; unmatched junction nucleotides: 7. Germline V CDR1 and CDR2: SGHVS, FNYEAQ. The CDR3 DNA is TGTGCCAGCAGCATTCAGACAGGGCCGAACACTGAAGCTTTCTTT. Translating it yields CASSIQTGPNTEAFF. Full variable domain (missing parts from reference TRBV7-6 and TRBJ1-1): GAGVSQSPRYKVTKRGQDVALRCDPISGHVSLYWYRQALGQGPEFLTYFNYEAQQDKSGLPNDRFSAERPEGSISTLTIQRTEQRDSAMYRCASSIQTGPNTEAFFGQGTRLTVV.

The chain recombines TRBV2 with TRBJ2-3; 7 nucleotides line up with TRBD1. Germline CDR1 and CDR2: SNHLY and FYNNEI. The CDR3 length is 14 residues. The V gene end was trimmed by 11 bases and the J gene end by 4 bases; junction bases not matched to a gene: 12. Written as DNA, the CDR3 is TGTGCCGCTCAAGGGGGCTGGGGCCCAGATACGCAGTATTTT. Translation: CAAQGGWGPDTQYF.

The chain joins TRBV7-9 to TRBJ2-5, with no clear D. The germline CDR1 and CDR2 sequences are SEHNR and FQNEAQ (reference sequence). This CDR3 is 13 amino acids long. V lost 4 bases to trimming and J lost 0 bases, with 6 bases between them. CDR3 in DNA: TGTGCCAGCAGCTCCGGGTACCAAGAGACCCAGTACTTC. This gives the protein CASSSGYQETQYF.

CDR3 protein: CASSYWTNTEAFF. CDR3 nucleotides: TGTGCCAGCAGTTACTGGACCAACACTGAAGCTTTCTTT. The V and J genes are TRBV6-5 and TRBJ1-1, with no clear D. This CDR3 contains 13 residues. V lost 1 base and J lost 2, with 5 bases in between. The germline V gene encodes CDR1 MNHEY and CDR2 SVGAGI.

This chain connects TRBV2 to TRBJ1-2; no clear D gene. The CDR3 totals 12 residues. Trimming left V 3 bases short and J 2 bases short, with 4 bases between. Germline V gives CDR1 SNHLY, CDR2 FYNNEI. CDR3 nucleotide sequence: TGTGCCAGCAGTGACAGCAACTATGGCTACACCTTC. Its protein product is CASSDSNYGYTF. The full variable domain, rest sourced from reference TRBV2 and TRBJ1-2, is EPEVTQTPSHQVTQMGQEVILRCVPISNHLYFYWYRQILGQKVEFLVSFYNNEISEKSEIFDDQFSVERPDGSNFTLKIRSTKLEDSAMYFCASSDSNYGYTFGSGTRLTVV.

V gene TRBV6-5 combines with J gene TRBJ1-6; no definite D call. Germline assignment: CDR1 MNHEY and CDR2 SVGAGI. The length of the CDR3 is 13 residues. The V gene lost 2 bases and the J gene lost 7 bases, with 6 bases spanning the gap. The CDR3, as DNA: TGTGCCAGCAGTTACAACACGAATTCACCCCTCCACTTT. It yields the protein CASSYNTNSPLHF.

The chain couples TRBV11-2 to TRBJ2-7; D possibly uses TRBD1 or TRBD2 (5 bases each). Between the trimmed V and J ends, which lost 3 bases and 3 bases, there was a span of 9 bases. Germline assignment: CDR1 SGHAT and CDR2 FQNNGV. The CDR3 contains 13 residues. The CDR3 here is CASSFRGLYEQYF. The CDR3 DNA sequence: TGTGCCAGCAGCTTTCGGGGCCTCTACGAGCAGTACTTC.

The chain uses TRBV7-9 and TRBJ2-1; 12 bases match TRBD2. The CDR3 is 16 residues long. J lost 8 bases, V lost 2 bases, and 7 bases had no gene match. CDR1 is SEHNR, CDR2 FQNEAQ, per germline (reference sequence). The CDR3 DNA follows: TGTGCCAGCAGCTTACCGACTAGCGGGAGACTTGATGAGCAGTTCTTC. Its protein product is CASSLPTSGRLDEQFF.

The CDR3 is CASSEVWIPAYEQYF. The CDR3 DNA sequence: TGTGCCAGCAGTGAAGTTTGGATTCCCGCCTACGAGCAGTACTTC. The chain employs TRBV6-1 and TRBJ2-7; no clear D gene. V gave up 1 base and J gave up 2 bases, with 12 bases separating them. The germline CDR1 and CDR2 sequences are MNHNS and SASEGT. The CDR3 is made up of 15 amino acids.